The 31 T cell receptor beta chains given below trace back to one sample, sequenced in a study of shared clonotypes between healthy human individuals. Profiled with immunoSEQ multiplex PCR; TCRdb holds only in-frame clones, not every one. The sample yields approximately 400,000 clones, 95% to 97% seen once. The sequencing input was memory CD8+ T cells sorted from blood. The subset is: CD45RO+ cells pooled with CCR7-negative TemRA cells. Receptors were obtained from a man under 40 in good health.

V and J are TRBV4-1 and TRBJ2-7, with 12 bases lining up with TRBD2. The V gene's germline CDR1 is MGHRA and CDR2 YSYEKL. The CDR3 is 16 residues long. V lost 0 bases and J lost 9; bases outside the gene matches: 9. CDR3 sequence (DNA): TGCGCCAGCAGCCAAGAGCAACTAGCGGGAGGACTAGGGCAGTACTTC. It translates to CASSQEQLAGGLGQYF.

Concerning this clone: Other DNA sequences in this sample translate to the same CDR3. The CDR3 loop reads CASSQELREGYEQYF. As DNA, the CDR3 is TGTGCCAGCAGCCAAGAGTTACGGGAGGGCTACGAGCAGTACTTC. The gene calls are TRBV4-2 and TRBJ2-7; 8 bases fit TRBD2. Germline values: CDR1 LGHNA, CDR2 YNFKEQ. The trim removed 0 bases at V and 3 bases at J, leaving 4 bases unmatched. The CDR3 runs 15 residues.

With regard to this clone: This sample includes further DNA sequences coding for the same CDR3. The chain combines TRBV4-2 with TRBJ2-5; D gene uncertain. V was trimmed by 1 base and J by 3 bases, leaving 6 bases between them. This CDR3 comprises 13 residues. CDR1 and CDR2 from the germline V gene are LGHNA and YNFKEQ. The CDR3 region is CASSQGQKETQYF. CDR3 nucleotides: TGTGCCAGCAGCCAAGGTCAGAAAGAGACCCAGTACTTC.

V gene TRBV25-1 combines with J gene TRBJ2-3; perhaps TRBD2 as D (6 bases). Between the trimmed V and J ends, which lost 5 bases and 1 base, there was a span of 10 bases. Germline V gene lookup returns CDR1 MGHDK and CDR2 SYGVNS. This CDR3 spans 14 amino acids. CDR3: CASSRRLGTDTQYF. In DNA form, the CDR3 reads TGTGCCAGCAGTAGGCGACTAGGCACAGATACGCAGTATTTT.

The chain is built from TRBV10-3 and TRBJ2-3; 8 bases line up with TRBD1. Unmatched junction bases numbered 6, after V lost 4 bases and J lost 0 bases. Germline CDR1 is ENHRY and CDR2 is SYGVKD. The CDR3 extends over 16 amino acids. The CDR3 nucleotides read TGTGCCATCAGTGCTACGACAGGGGATAGCACAGATACGCAGTATTTT. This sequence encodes CAISATTGDSTDTQYF.

CDR3 region: CASSPRTAGNTEAFF. The CDR3 coding sequence is TGTGCCAGCAGTCCCCGGACAGCGGGGAACACTGAAGCTTTCTTT. The chain combines TRBV6-5 with TRBJ1-1, with D perhaps TRBD1 (6 bases). The CDR3 extends over 15 amino acids. CDR1 MNHEY and CDR2 SVGAGI come from the germline V gene. Trimming pared 5 bases from V and 1 base from J, leaving 14 bases between.

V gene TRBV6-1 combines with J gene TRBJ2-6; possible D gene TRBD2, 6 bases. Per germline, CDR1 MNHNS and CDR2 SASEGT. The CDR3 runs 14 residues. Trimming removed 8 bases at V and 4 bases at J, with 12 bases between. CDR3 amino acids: CASSGVGGANVLTF. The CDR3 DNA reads TGTGCCAGCTCGGGGGTCGGCGGGGCCAACGTCCTGACTTTC.

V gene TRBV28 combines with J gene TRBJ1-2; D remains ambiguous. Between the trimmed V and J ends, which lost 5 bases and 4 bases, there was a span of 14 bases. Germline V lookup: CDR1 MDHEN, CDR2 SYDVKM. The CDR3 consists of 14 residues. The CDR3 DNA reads TGTGCCAGCAGTCCCTCCAGTCAGACCTATGGCTACACCTTC. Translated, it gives CASSPSSQTYGYTF.

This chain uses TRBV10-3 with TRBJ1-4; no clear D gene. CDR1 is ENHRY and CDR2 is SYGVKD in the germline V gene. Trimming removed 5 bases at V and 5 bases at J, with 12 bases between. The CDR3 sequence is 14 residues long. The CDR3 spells CAISQQAGNEKLFF. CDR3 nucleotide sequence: TGTGCCATCAGTCAGCAGGCCGGGAATGAAAAACTGTTTTTT.

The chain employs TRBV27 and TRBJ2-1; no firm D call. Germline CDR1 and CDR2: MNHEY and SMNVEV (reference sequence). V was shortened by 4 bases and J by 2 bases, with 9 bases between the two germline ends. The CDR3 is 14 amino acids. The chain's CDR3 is CASSSYDTYNEQFF. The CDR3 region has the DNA TGTGCCAGCAGTTCCTACGACACCTACAATGAGCAGTTCTTC.

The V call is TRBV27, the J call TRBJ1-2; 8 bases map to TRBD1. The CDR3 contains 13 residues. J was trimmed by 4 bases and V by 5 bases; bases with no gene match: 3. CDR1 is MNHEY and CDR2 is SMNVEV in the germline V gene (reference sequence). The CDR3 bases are TGTGCCAGCAGTAAAGGACAGGGCTATGGCTACACCTTC. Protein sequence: CASSKGQGYGYTF.

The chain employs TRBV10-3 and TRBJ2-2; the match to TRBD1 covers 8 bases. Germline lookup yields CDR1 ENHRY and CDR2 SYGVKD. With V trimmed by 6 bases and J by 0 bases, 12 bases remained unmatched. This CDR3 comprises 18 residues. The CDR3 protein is CAIRERPTGVANTGELFF. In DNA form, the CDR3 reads TGTGCCATCAGGGAAAGACCGACAGGGGTGGCGAACACCGGGGAGCTGTTTTTT.

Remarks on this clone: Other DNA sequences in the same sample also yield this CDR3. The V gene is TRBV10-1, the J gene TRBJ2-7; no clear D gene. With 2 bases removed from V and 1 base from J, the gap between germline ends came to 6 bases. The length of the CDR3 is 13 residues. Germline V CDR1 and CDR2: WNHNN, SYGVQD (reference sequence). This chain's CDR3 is CASSEDLSYEQYF. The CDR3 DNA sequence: TGCGCCAGCAGTGAGGACTTATCCTACGAGCAGTACTTC.

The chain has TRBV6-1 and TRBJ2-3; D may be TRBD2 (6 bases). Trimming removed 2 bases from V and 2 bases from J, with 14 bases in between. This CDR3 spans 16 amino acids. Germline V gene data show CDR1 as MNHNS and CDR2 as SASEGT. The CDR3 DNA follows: TGTGCCAGCAGTGAAATAGCGGCAGCATTCACAGATACGCAGTATTTT. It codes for CASSEIAAAFTDTQYF.

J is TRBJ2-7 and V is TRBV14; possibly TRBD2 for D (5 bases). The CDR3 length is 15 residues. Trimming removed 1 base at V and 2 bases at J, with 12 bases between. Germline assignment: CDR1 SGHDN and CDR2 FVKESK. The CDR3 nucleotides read TGTGCCAGCAGCCAAGTCAACCGGGGAGCCTACGAGCAGTACTTC. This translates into CASSQVNRGAYEQYF. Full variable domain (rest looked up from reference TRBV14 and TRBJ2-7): EAGVTQFPSHSVIEKGQTVTLRCDPISGHDNLYWYRRVMGKEIKFLLHFVKESKQDESGMPNNRFLAERTGGTYSTLKVQPAELEDSGVYFCASSQVNRGAYEQYFGPGTRLTVT.

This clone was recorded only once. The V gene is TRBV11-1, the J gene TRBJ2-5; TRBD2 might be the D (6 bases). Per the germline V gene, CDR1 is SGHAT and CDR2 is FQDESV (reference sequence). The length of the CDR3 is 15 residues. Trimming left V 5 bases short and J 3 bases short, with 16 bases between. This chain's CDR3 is CASSPHGLKKETQYF. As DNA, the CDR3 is TGTGCCAGCAGCCCCCATGGACTAAAAAAAGAGACCCAGTACTTC.

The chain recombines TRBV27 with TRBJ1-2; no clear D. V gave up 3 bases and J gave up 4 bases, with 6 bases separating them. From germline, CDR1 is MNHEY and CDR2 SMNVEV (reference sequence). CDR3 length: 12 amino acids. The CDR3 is CASSFNPYGYTF. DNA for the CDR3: TGTGCCAGCAGTTTTAACCCCTATGGCTACACCTTC.

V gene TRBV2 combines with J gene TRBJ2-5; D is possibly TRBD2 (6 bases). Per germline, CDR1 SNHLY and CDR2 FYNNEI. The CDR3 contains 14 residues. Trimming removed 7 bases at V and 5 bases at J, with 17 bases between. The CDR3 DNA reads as TGTGCCAGCAACAAAAGAGGAGGGTGGGAGACCCAGTACTTC. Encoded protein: CASNKRGGWETQYF.

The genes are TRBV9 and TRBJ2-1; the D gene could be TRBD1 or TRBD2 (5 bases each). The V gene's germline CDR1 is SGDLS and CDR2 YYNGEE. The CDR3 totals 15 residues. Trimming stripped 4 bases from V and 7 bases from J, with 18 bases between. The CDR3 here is CASSLNRDPRNEQFF. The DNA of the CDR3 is TGTGCCAGCAGCTTGAACCGGGACCCCCGTAATGAGCAGTTCTTC.

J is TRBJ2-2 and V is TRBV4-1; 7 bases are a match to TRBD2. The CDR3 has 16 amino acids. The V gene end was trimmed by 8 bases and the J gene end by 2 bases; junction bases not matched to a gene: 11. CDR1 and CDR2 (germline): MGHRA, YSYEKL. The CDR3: CASARPSGTNTGELFF. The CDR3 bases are TGCGCCAGCGCTCGACCTAGCGGAACTAACACCGGGGAGCTGTTTTTT.

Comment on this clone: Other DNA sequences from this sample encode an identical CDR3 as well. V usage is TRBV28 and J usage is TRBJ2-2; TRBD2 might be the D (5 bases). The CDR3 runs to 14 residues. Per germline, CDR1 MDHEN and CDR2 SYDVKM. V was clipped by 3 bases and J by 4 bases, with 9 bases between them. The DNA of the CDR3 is TGTGCCAGCAGTTTTTCGGGGAGCACCGGGGAGCTGTTTTTT. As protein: CASSFSGSTGELFF.

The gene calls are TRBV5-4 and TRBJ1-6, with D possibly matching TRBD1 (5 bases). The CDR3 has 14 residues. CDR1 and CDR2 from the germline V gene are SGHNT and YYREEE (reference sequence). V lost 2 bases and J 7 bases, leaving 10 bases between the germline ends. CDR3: CASSFRTSNSPLHF. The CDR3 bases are TGTGCCAGCAGCTTTAGGACATCGAATTCACCCCTCCACTTT.

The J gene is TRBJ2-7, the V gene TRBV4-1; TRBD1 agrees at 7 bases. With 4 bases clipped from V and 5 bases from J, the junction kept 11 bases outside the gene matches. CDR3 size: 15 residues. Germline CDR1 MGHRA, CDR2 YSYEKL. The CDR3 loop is CASSRYRGLVDEQYF. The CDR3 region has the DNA TGCGCCAGCAGCCGATACAGGGGTCTGGTCGACGAGCAGTACTTC.

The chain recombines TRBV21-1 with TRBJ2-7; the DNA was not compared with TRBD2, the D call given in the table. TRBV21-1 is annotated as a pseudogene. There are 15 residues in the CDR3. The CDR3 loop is CASSKGGFHSYEQYF. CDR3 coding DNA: TGTGCCAGCAGCAAAGGCGGGTTTCATTCCTACGAGCAGTACTTC.

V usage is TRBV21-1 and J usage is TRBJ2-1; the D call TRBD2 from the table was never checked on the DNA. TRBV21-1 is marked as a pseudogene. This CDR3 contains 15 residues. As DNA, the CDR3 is TGTGCCAGCAGCAAAGTAGAGACTAGCTACAATGAGCAGTTCTTC. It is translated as CASSKVETSYNEQFF.

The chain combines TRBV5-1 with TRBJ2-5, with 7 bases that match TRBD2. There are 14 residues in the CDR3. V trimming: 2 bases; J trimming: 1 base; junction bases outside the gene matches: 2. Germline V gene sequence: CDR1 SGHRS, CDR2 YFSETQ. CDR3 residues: CASSFWGGQETQYF. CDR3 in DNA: TGCGCCAGCAGCTTTTGGGGGGGCCAAGAGACCCAGTACTTC.

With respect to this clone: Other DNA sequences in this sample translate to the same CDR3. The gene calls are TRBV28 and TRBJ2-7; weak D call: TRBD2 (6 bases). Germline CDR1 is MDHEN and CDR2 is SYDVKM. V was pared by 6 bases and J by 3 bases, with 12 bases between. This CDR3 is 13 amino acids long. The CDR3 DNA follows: TGTGCCAGCAGCCTTGGGGGGAACTACGAGCAGTACTTC. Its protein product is CASSLGGNYEQYF.

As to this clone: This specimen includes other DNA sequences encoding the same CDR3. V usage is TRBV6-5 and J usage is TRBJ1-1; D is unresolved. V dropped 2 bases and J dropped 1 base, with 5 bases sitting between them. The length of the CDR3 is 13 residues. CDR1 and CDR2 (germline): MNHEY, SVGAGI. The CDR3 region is CASSYGRNTEAFF. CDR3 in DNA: TGTGCCAGCAGTTACGGCAGGAACACTGAAGCTTTCTTT.

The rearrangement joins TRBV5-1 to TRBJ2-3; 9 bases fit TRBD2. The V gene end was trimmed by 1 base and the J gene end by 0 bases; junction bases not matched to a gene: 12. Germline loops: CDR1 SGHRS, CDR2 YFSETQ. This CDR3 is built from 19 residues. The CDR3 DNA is TGCGCCAGCAGCTTGATTGCGCTAGCGGGGATACCTAGCACAGATACGCAGTATTTT. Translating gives CASSLIALAGIPSTDTQYF.

The CDR3 sequence: CASSPPRTSGMASYNEQFF. The CDR3 coding sequence is TGTGCCAGCTCACCACCCAGGACTAGCGGGATGGCCTCCTACAATGAGCAGTTCTTC. The chain joins TRBV18 to TRBJ2-1; 12 bases match TRBD2. There are 19 residues in the CDR3. Germline values: CDR1 KGHSH, CDR2 LQKENI. V gave up 0 bases and J gave up 0 bases; unmatched junction bases: 6.

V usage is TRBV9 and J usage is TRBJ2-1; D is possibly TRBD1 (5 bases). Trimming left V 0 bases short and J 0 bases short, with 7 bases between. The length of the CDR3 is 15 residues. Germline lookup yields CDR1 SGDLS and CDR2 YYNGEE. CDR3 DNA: TGTGCCAGCAGCGTAGCGGACACCTCCTACAATGAGCAGTTCTTC. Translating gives CASSVADTSYNEQFF. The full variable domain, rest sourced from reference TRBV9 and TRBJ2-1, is DSGVTQTPKHLITATGQRVTLRCSPRSGDLSVYWYQQSLDQGLQFLIQYYNGEERAKGNILERFSAQQFPDLHSELNLSSLELGDSALYFCASSVADTSYNEQFFGPGTRLTVL.